These 21 T cell receptor beta chains were all obtained from the same sample, sequenced in a study of response to subunit inactivated influenza vaccine. TCRdb redid the calling of the RT-PCR reads with MiXCR, one entry per CDR3 protein. This sample has 600,000 to 850,000 distinct CDR3 sequences; approximately 15% occur once, and the top ten carry 6.5% to 8%. The material sequenced was PBMCs from blood, taken 14 days before vaccination. These receptors were taken from a man aged 45-60 years who received an inactivated influenza vaccine.

This clonotype turned up a few times. The chain joins TRBV20-1 to TRBJ2-7; D is perhaps TRBD2 (5 bases). The CDR3 loop spans 12 amino acids. V was shortened by 8 bases and J by 0 bases, with 11 bases between the two germline ends. The germline V gene encodes CDR1 DFQATT and CDR2 SNEGSKA (reference sequence). Here the CDR3 DNA reads TGCAGTCGTCTGGGGAGCTCCTACGAGCAGTACTTC. Encoded protein: CSRLGSSYEQYF.

There are a few counts of this clonotype. This chain links TRBV7-9 with TRBJ2-3, with 8 nucleotides matching TRBD2. The CDR3 extends over 16 amino acids. V was pared by 1 base and J by 5 bases, with 8 bases of the junction left unmatched. Germline CDR1 and CDR2: SEHNR and FQNEAQ (reference sequence). In nucleotides, the CDR3 is TGTGCCAGCAGCTTAGTAAGCGGGAGTTTTGGAGATACGCAGTATTTT. This gives the protein CASSLVSGSFGDTQYF.

This clonotype was observed a handful of times. The chain is built from TRBV29-1 and TRBJ2-5; D ambiguous. The germline gives CDR1 SQVTM, CDR2 ANQGSEA. Trimming pared 0 bases from V and 9 bases from J, leaving 8 bases between. This CDR3 is built from 11 residues. CDR3 bases: TGCAGCGTTGAAGAGCCGGGTGCCCAGTACTTC. Translation: CSVEEPGAQYF.

Only a few counts were recorded for this clonotype. The chain employs TRBV28 and TRBJ2-2, with unresolved D. Germline CDR1 reads MDHEN; CDR2 reads SYDVKM. CDR3 length equals 17 residues. Trimming took off 5 bases at V and 1 base at J, with 17 bases between the two ends. This chain's CDR3 is CASSPIQVDGNTGELFF. CDR3 in DNA: TGTGCCAGCAGTCCGATTCAAGTAGACGGGAACACCGGGGAGCTGTTTTTT.

The rearrangement uses TRBV27 and TRBJ2-2, with 13 bases aligning to TRBD2. The CDR3 loop spans 17 amino acids. V lost 6 bases to trimming and J lost 4 bases; unmatched junction nucleotides: 8. Per the germline V gene, CDR1 is MNHEY and CDR2 is SMNVEV (reference sequence). In DNA, the CDR3 is TGTGCCAGCAGGGAACTAGCGGGGGGGCTTGGCACCGGGGAGCTGTTTTTT. It specifies CASRELAGGLGTGELFF.

This clonotype is a singleton in its sample. V usage is TRBV6-2 or TRBV6-3 and J usage is TRBJ2-1; TRBD2 aligns across 9 bases. CDR1 and CDR2 (germline): MNHEY, SVGEGT. The CDR3 consists of 18 residues. V dropped 0 bases and J dropped 3; count of bases not matched to a gene: 9. The CDR3 loop reads CASSYSKSGLAIYNEQFF. Written as DNA, the CDR3 is TGTGCCAGCAGTTACTCGAAGTCGGGACTAGCAATCTACAATGAGCAGTTCTTC.

The rearrangement links TRBV29-1 to TRBJ2-7, with 7 positions matching TRBD1. Germline assignment: CDR1 SQVTM and CDR2 ANQGSEA. V gave up 6 bases and J gave up 2 bases; unmatched junction bases: 10. The CDR3 length is 14 residues. CDR3 coding DNA: TGCAGCGTCCCTCTCCGGGACAGCCCCTACGAGCAGTACTTC. This codes for CSVPLRDSPYEQYF.

This clonotype was observed at least ten times. The CDR3 reads CASSQEWEGPQHF. The CDR3 nucleotides read TGTGCCAGCAGCCAAGAATGGGAAGGACCCCAGCATTTT. The V and J genes are TRBV3-1 and TRBJ1-5, with D unclear. The V gene lost 0 bases and the J gene lost 10 bases, with 10 bases spanning the gap. Germline V gene sequence: CDR1 LGHDT, CDR2 YNNKEL (reference sequence). The CDR3 consists of 13 residues. Full variable domain (outside the CDR3, taken from reference TRBV3-1 and TRBJ1-5): DTAVSQTPKYLVTQMGNDKSIKCEQNLGHDTMYWYKQDSKKFLKIMFSYNNKELIINETVPNRFSPKSPDKAHLNLHINSLELGDSAVYFCASSQEWEGPQHFGDGTRLSIL.

This clonotype came up a few times. This sequence joins TRBV20-1 and TRBJ2-2; no firm D call. Deletions cut 4 bases from V and 2 bases from J, with 8 bases between. The CDR3 is 13 amino acids. Germline V lookup: CDR1 DFQATT, CDR2 SNEGSKA (reference sequence). The chain's CDR3 is CSAKDINTGELFF. In DNA form, the CDR3 reads TGCAGTGCTAAGGATATTAACACCGGGGAGCTGTTTTTT.

This clonotype occurred a few times. The chain couples TRBV7-9 to TRBJ2-7, with a possible D match to TRBD1 (6 bases). This CDR3 contains 17 residues. The germline V and J ends were trimmed by 4 bases and 1 base, with 20 bases remaining between them. CDR1 SEHNR and CDR2 FQNEAQ come from the germline V gene (reference sequence). Here the CDR3 reads CASSSSPRSRGSYEQYF. In DNA form, the CDR3 reads TGTGCCAGCAGCTCCTCCCCCCGATCCAGGGGTTCCTACGAGCAGTACTTC.

This clonotype was detected ten times or more. The chain joins TRBV3-1 to TRBJ2-5; D may correspond to TRBD1 or TRBD2 (5 bases each). Germline-derived CDR1 and CDR2 are LGHDT and YNNKEL (reference sequence). This CDR3 comprises 13 residues. The V and J ends lost 4 bases and 3 bases respectively, with 9 bases between them. DNA for the CDR3: TGTGCCAGCAGCCGTCGAGGGGAAGAGACCCAGTACTTC. Protein sequence: CASSRRGEETQYF.

The table lists this clonotype with a few counts. The chain recombines TRBV2 with TRBJ2-1; 7 nucleotides line up with TRBD1. CDR1 is SNHLY and CDR2 is FYNNEI in the germline V gene. J lost 2 bases, V lost 3 bases, and 4 bases had no gene match. CDR3 length: 15 residues. CDR3 sequence (DNA): TGTGCCAGCAGTGACCCCAGGGGGACCTACAATGAGCAGTTCTTC. This encodes CASSDPRGTYNEQFF.

V is TRBV18 and J is TRBJ2-2, with D possibly TRBD1 on 6 matching bases. The germline CDR1 and CDR2 sequences are KGHSH and LQKENI. Trimming removed 3 bases at V and 9 bases at J, with 11 bases between. This CDR3 is 13 amino acids long. CDR3 sequence: CASSPGQNRELFF. CDR3 sequence (DNA): TGTGCCAGCTCACCCGGACAGAACCGGGAGCTGTTTTTT. The full variable domain, with the rest looked up from reference TRBV18 and TRBJ2-2, is NAGVMQNPRHLVRRRGQEARLRCSPMKGHSHVYWYRQLPEEGLKFMVYLQKENIIDESGMPKERFSAEFPKEGPSILRIQQVVRGDSAAYFCASSPGQNRELFFGEGSRLTVL.

The rearrangement joins TRBV9 to TRBJ2-2, with D unresolved. CDR1 and CDR2 (germline): SGDLS, YYNGEE. The CDR3 loop spans 15 amino acids. V was cut by 0 bases and J by 4 bases, with 10 bases left in between. CDR3 in DNA: TGTGCCAGCAGCGTAGCCTCCACCGCCACCGGGGAGCTGTTTTTT. Protein product: CASSVASTATGELFF.

The rearrangement joins TRBV5-1 to TRBJ1-1, with D perhaps matching TRBD1 (5 bases). From germline, CDR1 is SGHRS and CDR2 YFSETQ. V lost 0 bases and J 0 bases, leaving 9 bases between the germline ends. CDR3 length: 15 amino acids. The CDR3 DNA reads TGCGCCAGCAGCTTGGGACAGACCATGAACACTGAAGCTTTCTTT. Its protein product is CASSLGQTMNTEAFF. Drawing the rest from reference TRBV5-1 and TRBJ1-1, the complete variable domain is KAGVTQTPRYLIKTRGQQVTLSCSPISGHRSVSWYQQTPGQGLQFLFEYFSETQRNKGNFPGRFSGRQFSNSRSEMNVSTLELGDSALYLCASSLGQTMNTEAFFGQGTRLTVV.

The table lists this clonotype with a few counts. The chain joins TRBV13 to TRBJ2-1; no reliable D call. Germline V gene data show CDR1 as PRHDT and CDR2 as FYEKMQ (reference sequence). The ends were cut back, 3 bases at V and 4 bases at J, with 19 bases in the middle. There are 17 residues in the CDR3. The CDR3 nucleotides read TGTGCCAGCAGCTTCACCTCAGGCGCCCCTAAGTACAATGAGCAGTTCTTC. Its translation is CASSFTSGAPKYNEQFF.

On this clonotype itself: Germline is not matched at one junction end, which may reflect a read error. The J gene is TRBJ1-2, the V gene TRBV7-3; 10 nucleotides match TRBD1. This CDR3 is built from 13 residues. Per germline, CDR1 SGHTA and CDR2 FQGTGA. The DNA for the CDR3 is TGTGCCTGCAGCCTGGGACAGGGGTATGGCTACACCTTC. It translates to CACSLGQGYGYTF.

This clonotype has just a few counts. The genes are TRBV4-1 and TRBJ1-1; 7 nucleotides line up with TRBD1. J was trimmed by 4 bases and V by 0 bases; bases with no gene match: 2. Germline V gene data show CDR1 as MGHRA and CDR2 as YSYEKL. The CDR3 extends over 14 amino acids. The CDR3 is CASSQETGFTEAFF. CDR3 DNA sequence: TGCGCCAGCAGCCAAGAGACAGGGTTCACTGAAGCTTTCTTT.

There are a few counts of this clonotype. V usage is TRBV10-3 and J usage is TRBJ2-3, with D perhaps TRBD2 (6 bases). The CDR3 spans 14 residues. Germline CDR1 ENHRY, CDR2 SYGVKD. Trimming pared 6 bases from V and 0 bases from J, leaving 10 bases between. The CDR3 is CAISERASTDTQYF. In nucleotides, the CDR3 is TGTGCCATCAGCGAGCGGGCTAGCACAGATACGCAGTATTTT.

J is TRBJ2-3 and V is TRBV29-1; D may be TRBD2 (7 bases). This CDR3 is built from 15 residues. CDR1 and CDR2 (germline): SQVTM, ANQGSEA. V lost 4 bases to trimming and J lost 3 bases, with 17 bases between them. The CDR3 sequence: CSVGPEGGETDTQYF. CDR3 in DNA: TGCAGCGTTGGTCCGGAAGGGGGGGAGACAGATACGCAGTATTTT.

In this sample, this clonotype turned up a few times. The chain is built from TRBV10-3 and TRBJ1-2; 7 positions match TRBD1. Germline CDR1 ENHRY, CDR2 SYGVKD. V was clipped by 4 bases and J by 6 bases; unmatched bases: 11. This CDR3 region has 15 residues. In nucleotides, the CDR3 is TGTGCCATCAGTGTCGACAGGGTGGGGGGTGATGGCTACACCTTC. It specifies CAISVDRVGGDGYTF.